Below, one T cell receptor beta chain is given with its context. This sample was taken from a study of blood T cell repertoires in COVID-19. Study-level information: Whether acute or convalescent, the COVID-19 samples came from the United States, Italy and Spain.

Here immunoSEQ multiplex PCR was the method, and the copy in TCRdb shows in-frame clones only, minus some. The sample consists of fewer than 350,000 clones, approximately 85% of them appearing once. V lost 1 base, J lost 0 bases, and 6 bases lay in between. The CDR3 extends over 14 amino acids. CDR1 and CDR2 from the germline V gene are MGHDK and SYGVNS. Cohort allocation depended upon clinical history that participants reported. For recovered donors of Cohort 3, there were two negative PCRs, clearance, or symptom resolution. Sample: PBMCs or T cells enriched from blood (not recorded which). This receptor was identified in a woman in her twenties or thirties who had recovered from COVID-19. This chain uses TRBV25-1 with TRBJ1-1; no clear D. CDR3 protein: CASSESVLNTEAFF. The CDR3 DNA reads as TGTGCCAGCAGTGAATCCGTTTTGAACACTGAAGCTTTCTTT.